This passage covers 12 T cell receptor beta chains from one sample sequenced in a study of blood T cell repertoires in COVID-19. Repertoires were generated with immunoSEQ multiplex PCR, while TCRdb's copy carries only in-frame clones and drops some. The data hold 190,000 or so clones, with around 84% observed a single time. Specimen: peripheral blood. These TCRs come from a man in his forties with active or convalescent COVID-19.

The chain uses TRBV6-6 and TRBJ1-1; TRBD1 matches 7 bases. CDR1 is MNHNY and CDR2 is SVGAGI in the germline V gene (reference sequence). The trim removed 7 bases at V and 3 bases at J, leaving 8 bases unmatched. The CDR3 covers 14 residues. The CDR3 spells CASTRGGSDTEAFF. The CDR3 bases are TGTGCCAGCACGAGAGGGGGCTCGGACACTGAAGCTTTCTTT.

This chain connects TRBV9 to TRBJ1-2; perhaps TRBD1 as D (5 bases). The CDR3 loop spans 13 amino acids. CDR1 and CDR2 (germline): SGDLS, YYNGEE. V lost 0 bases to trimming and J lost 14 bases, with 17 bases between them. The chain's CDR3 is CASSVVRVRSDTF. DNA of the CDR3: TGTGCCAGCAGCGTAGTCAGGGTTCGCTCTGATACCTTC.

The chain joins TRBV12-5 to TRBJ1-2, with D possibly being TRBD1 (6 bases). This CDR3 is 14 amino acids long. Germline lookup yields CDR1 LGHNT and CDR2 FRNRAP. V was cut by 2 bases and J by 4 bases, with 11 bases left in between. The CDR3 region is CASGLLGARYGYTF. The CDR3 nucleotides read TGTGCTAGTGGTTTGCTGGGGGCCCGCTATGGCTACACCTTC. Full variable domain (missing parts from reference TRBV12-5 and TRBJ1-2): DARVTQTPRHKVTEMGQEVTMRCQPILGHNTVFWYRQTMMQGLELLAYFRNRAPLDDSGMPKDRFSAEMPDATLATLKIQPSEPRDSAVYFCASGLLGARYGYTFGSGTRLTVV.

The chain joins TRBV11-3 to TRBJ2-1; TRBD2 aligns across 10 bases. V lost 3 bases, J lost 4 bases, and 3 bases stayed unmatched. Germline CDR1 SGHNT, CDR2 YENEEA. The CDR3 is 15 amino acids. In nucleotides, the CDR3 is TGTGCCAGCAGCTTTAGCGGGGGGACGTACAATGAGCAGTTCTTC. Translation gives CASSFSGGTYNEQFF.

This chain links TRBV10-2 with TRBJ2-5, with TRBD2 as a possible D gene (6 bases). CDR3 length: 14 amino acids. Germline lookup yields CDR1 WSHSY and CDR2 SAAADI. The V end was cut by 4 bases, the J end by 4 bases, with 13 bases between. The CDR3 sequence is CASSVENGGETQYF. Here the CDR3 DNA reads TGCGCCAGCAGTGTGGAAAACGGGGGAGAGACCCAGTACTTC.

The chain employs TRBV19 and TRBJ1-5; D call uncertain. The germline gives CDR1 LNHDA, CDR2 SQIVND (reference sequence). Trimming left V 5 bases short and J 0 bases short, with 14 bases between. The CDR3 has 16 residues. The chain's CDR3 is CASSQHRRNSNQPQHF. The CDR3 nucleotides are TGTGCCAGTAGTCAACACAGACGGAATAGCAATCAGCCCCAGCATTTT.

V usage is TRBV10-3 and J usage is TRBJ2-2; tentative D call: TRBD2 (5 bases). Germline loops: CDR1 ENHRY, CDR2 SYGVKD. Trimming took 6 bases from V and 2 from J, leaving 13 bases between them. The CDR3 contains 15 residues. This CDR3 reads CAIRNRRGNTGELFF. The CDR3 nucleotides are TGTGCCATCAGGAACCGACGGGGAAACACCGGGGAGCTGTTTTTT.

The V and J genes are TRBV25-1 and TRBJ1-2; D is uncertain. V was pared by 2 bases and J by 8 bases, with 9 bases between. This CDR3 comprises 12 residues. In germline, CDR1 is MGHDK, CDR2 SYGVNS. The CDR3 spells CASSEGRGGYTF. DNA of the CDR3: TGTGCCAGCAGTGAAGGCAGAGGCGGCTACACCTTC.

The V call is TRBV11-2, the J call TRBJ2-5, with D possibly TRBD1 on 6 matching bases. CDR1 and CDR2 from the germline V gene are SGHAT and FQNNGV. Trimming pared 4 bases from V and 0 bases from J, leaving 9 bases between. This CDR3 is 14 amino acids long. CDR3 loop: CASSSGHNQETQYF. CDR3 nucleotide sequence: TGTGCCAGCAGCTCGGGACACAACCAAGAGACCCAGTACTTC.

The genes are TRBV6-1 and TRBJ2-5; weak D call: TRBD2 (9 bases). The CDR3 covers 16 residues. Germline V gene lookup returns CDR1 MNHNS and CDR2 SASEGT. V was cut by 3 bases and J by 4 bases, with 18 bases left in between. CDR3 DNA: TGTGCCAGCAGTGATTGGCTAGCGGGGACAGGAGAGACCCAGTACTTC. Protein product: CASSDWLAGTGETQYF.

This clone was seen only a few times. The gene calls are TRBV9 and TRBJ2-1; D ambiguous. CDR1 SGDLS and CDR2 YYNGEE come from the germline V gene. This CDR3 is 12 amino acids long. The ends were cut back, 2 bases at V and 5 bases at J, with 5 bases in the middle. The CDR3 nucleotides read TGTGCCAGCAGCGTCGGTCACAATGAGCAGTTCTTC. Protein sequence: CASSVGHNEQFF.

The rearrangement uses TRBV2 and TRBJ2-1, with 7 bases that match TRBD1. The V segment lost 6 bases and the J segment 6 bases; nucleotides outside the gene matches: 8. The CDR3 runs 14 residues. CDR1 SNHLY and CDR2 FYNNEI come from the germline V gene. The CDR3 spells CASRSRQGGNEQFF. CDR3 in DNA: TGTGCCAGCAGATCTCGACAGGGCGGCAATGAGCAGTTCTTC.